This record concerns one T cell receptor beta chain sequence. Its antigen remains unknown. Both 60 Vbeta primers and 13 Jbeta primers went into the PCR. Measured with immunoSEQ multiplex PCR; TCRdb has only the in-frame clones, and not every one. The table includes roughly 130,000 clones, 88% detected once. These data originate in a study of cytomegalovirus exposure and HLA in healthy donors. General study points: Serostatus for CMV was the only available immune exposure information.

The CDR3 totals 13 residues. Deletions cut 2 bases from V and 3 bases from J, with 5 bases between. CDR1 and CDR2 from the germline V gene are SGHVS and FQNEAQ. The clonotype was recovered from a woman aged 40-49 years in good health and CMV-seronegative. The chain is built from TRBV7-8 and TRBJ1-5; D uncertain. Sequenced: PBMCs. The CDR3 is CASSLSHNQPQHF. CDR3 DNA sequence: TGTGCCAGCAGCTTATCCCACAATCAGCCCCAGCATTTT.